This T cell receptor (beta chain) was sequenced for a study of T cell responses to AZD1222 COVID-19 vaccine. This CDR3 has 14 amino acids. Germline CDR1 LGHDT, CDR2 YNNKEL (reference sequence). V lost 4 bases and J 2 bases, leaving 9 bases between the germline ends. Measured with immunoSEQ multiplex PCR; TCRdb has only the in-frame clones, and not every one. Among 150,000 to 200,000 clones listed, around 90% were seen once. The gene calls are TRBV3-1 (or the pseudogene TRBV3-2) and TRBJ1-5, with D unclear. The clonotype originates from an adult who received the AZD1222 COVID-19 vaccine. Source: peripheral blood, taken 28 days after the second AZD1222 dose. In nucleotides, the CDR3 is TGTGCCAGCAGCCCCCGGACGGGCAATCAGCCCCAGCATTTT. It yields the protein CASSPRTGNQPQHF.